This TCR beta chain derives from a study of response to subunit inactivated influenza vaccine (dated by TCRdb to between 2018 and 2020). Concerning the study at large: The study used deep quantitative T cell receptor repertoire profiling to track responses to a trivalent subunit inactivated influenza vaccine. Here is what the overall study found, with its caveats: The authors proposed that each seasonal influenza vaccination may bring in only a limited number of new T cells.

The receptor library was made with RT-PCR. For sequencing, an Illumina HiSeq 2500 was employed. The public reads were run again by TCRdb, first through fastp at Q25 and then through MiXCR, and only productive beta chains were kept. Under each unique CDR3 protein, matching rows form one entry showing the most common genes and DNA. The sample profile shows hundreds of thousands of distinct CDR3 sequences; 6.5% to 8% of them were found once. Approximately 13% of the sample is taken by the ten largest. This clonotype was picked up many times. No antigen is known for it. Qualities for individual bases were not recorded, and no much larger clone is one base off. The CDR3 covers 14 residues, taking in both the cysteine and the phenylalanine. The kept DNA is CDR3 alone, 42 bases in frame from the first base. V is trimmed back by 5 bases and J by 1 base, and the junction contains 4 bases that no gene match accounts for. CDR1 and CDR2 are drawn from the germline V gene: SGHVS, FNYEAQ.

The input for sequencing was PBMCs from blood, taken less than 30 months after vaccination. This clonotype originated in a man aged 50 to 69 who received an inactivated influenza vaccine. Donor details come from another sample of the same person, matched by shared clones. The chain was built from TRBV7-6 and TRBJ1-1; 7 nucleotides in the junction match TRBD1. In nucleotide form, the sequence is TGTGCCAGCAGCCGGGGACAGACGAACACTGAAGCTTTCTTT. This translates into CASSRGQTNTEAFF.